This TCR beta chain appears in the sequencing data of a study of tumor and adjacent non-tumor tissue in lung cancer. Ten or more counts support this clonotype. The target antigen is unknown. The library came from three nested PCR rounds adapted from ARM-PCR protocols. MiXCR, applied by TCRdb to the multiplex PCR reads, yields one record per CDR3 protein. Of about 68,000 distinct CDR3 sequences in the sample, roughly 60% were seen once. The template was RNA from unsorted bulk tissue. Donors were chemotherapy-naive, newly diagnosed lung cancer surgical patients in China, August–late 2014. Notes on the study in general: Shorter survival was associated with higher TCR diversity in tumors. TCR diversity was significantly greater in tumor than normal lung tissue.

V lost 3 bases to trimming and J lost 0 bases, with 12 bases between them. Germline CDR1 reads ENHRY; CDR2 reads SYGVKD. This CDR3 is 15 amino acids long. This chain connects TRBV10-3 to TRBJ2-7, with a tentative D call TRBD2 (6 bases). The sample consisted of lung tumor tissue. This clonotype was sampled from a man aged 45-60 years with non-small cell lung cancer. DNA for the CDR3: TGTGCCATCAGTGACCCCGGGACTTCCTCCTACGAGCAGTACTTC. It codes for CAISDPGTSSYEQYF.